One sample yielded the 24 T cell receptor beta chains listed below, sequenced in a study of T cell responses to AZD1222 COVID-19 vaccine. TCRdb keeps only in-frame clones here, not all; method: immunoSEQ multiplex PCR. The sample includes about 27,000 clones, approximately 92% of them seen just once. The starting material was peripheral blood, obtained 28 days after the second AZD1222 dose. These receptors came from an adult who received the AZD1222 COVID-19 vaccine.

The chain uses TRBV28 and TRBJ2-7; 11 nucleotides line up with TRBD1. V lost 6 bases to trimming and J lost 2 bases; unmatched junction nucleotides: 3. This CDR3 is built from 14 residues. Germline CDR1 is MDHEN and CDR2 is SYDVKM. CDR3 loop: CASRMGQGAYEQYF. The CDR3 nucleotides read TGTGCCAGCAGGATGGGACAGGGGGCCTACGAGCAGTACTTC.

The CDR3 protein is CASSSASKYEQYF. Written as DNA, the CDR3 is TGCGCCAGCAGCTCAGCAAGCAAGTACGAGCAGTACTTC. The chain uses TRBV5-1 and TRBJ2-7; D is unresolved. The CDR3 spans 13 residues. With 3 bases removed from V and 4 bases from J, the gap between germline ends came to 11 bases. Germline CDR1 is SGHRS and CDR2 is YFSETQ. Together with reference TRBV5-1 and TRBJ2-7, the CDR3 gives the full variable domain: KAGVTQTPRYLIKTRGQQVTLSCSPISGHRSVSWYQQTPGQGLQFLFEYFSETQRNKGNFPGRFSGRQFSNSRSEMNVSTLELGDSALYLCASSSASKYEQYFGPGTRLTVT.

The chain has TRBV27 and TRBJ2-7; TRBD2 matches at 14 bases. The CDR3 is made up of 16 amino acids. Germline V lookup: CDR1 MNHEY, CDR2 SMNVEV (reference sequence). J lost 4 bases, V lost 5 bases, and 7 bases had no gene match. The CDR3 loop is CASSQGTSGRGYEQYF. CDR3 sequence (DNA): TGTGCCAGCAGTCAGGGGACTAGCGGGAGAGGTTACGAGCAGTACTTC.

In this sample, this clone turned up once. CDR3 loop: CASSTYSGVAYEQYF. CDR3 bases: TGTGCCAGCAGTACTTATAGCGGGGTAGCCTACGAGCAGTACTTC. The V call is TRBV28, the J call TRBJ2-7, with 8 bases that match TRBD2. CDR3 length: 15 residues. Germline CDR1 and CDR2: MDHEN and SYDVKM. V lost 5 bases and J lost 2; bases outside the gene matches: 8. The complete variable domain, with remaining parts taken from reference TRBV28 and TRBJ2-7, reads DVKVTQSSRYLVKRTGEKVFLECVQDMDHENMFWYRQDPGLGLRLIYFSYDVKMKEKGDIPEGYSVSREKKERFSLILESASTNQTSMYLCASSTYSGVAYEQYFGPGTRLTVT.

The V call is TRBV7-9, the J call TRBJ1-1; no clear D. The CDR3 spans 13 residues. CDR1 and CDR2 (germline): SEHNR, FQNEAQ (reference sequence). With 1 base removed from V and 4 bases from J, the gap between germline ends came to 7 bases. The CDR3 sequence: CASSLDSVTEAFF. The CDR3 DNA follows: TGTGCCAGCAGCTTAGATTCGGTCACTGAAGCTTTCTTT.

The chain joins TRBV7-9 to TRBJ2-1; D unresolved. V lost 2 bases, J lost 0 bases, and 8 bases lay in between. This CDR3 is built from 15 residues. Germline values: CDR1 SEHNR, CDR2 FQNEAQ (reference sequence). Here the CDR3 DNA reads TGTGCCAGCAGCTTATCAGAGACCTCCTACAATGAGCAGTTCTTC. This sequence encodes CASSLSETSYNEQFF.

The chain couples TRBV28 to TRBJ1-4; no firm D call. Trimming cost V 5 bases and J 3 bases, with 16 bases left between them. CDR3 size: 16 residues. In germline, CDR1 is MDHEN, CDR2 SYDVKM. CDR3 nucleotides: TGTGCCAGCAGTCCCCACAATCCCGGGTCTAATGAAAAACTGTTTTTT. The encoded protein is CASSPHNPGSNEKLFF.

This clone is a singleton in its sample. The rearrangement links TRBV30 to TRBJ2-5; a possible D gene is TRBD1 (5 bases). The CDR3 runs 12 residues. Germline assignment: CDR1 GTSNPN and CDR2 SVGIG (reference sequence). V gave up 1 base and J gave up 6 bases, with 9 bases separating them. CDR3 bases: TGTGCCTGGAGTGGCTCGGACAAGACCCAGTACTTC. Translating gives CAWSGSDKTQYF.

This chain uses TRBV19 with TRBJ2-2, with unresolved D. The CDR3 is 17 residues long. V dropped 3 bases and J dropped 0 bases, with 14 bases sitting between them. The germline CDR1 and CDR2 sequences are LNHDA and SQIVND (reference sequence). CDR3 sequence: CASSIVRNPSNTGELFF. The CDR3 DNA follows: TGTGCCAGTAGTATTGTCAGGAACCCCTCGAACACCGGGGAGCTGTTTTTT.

The chain uses TRBV7-6 and TRBJ2-1, with a tentative D call TRBD2 (6 bases). V was trimmed by 5 bases and J by 7 bases, leaving 21 bases between them. CDR1 SGHVS and CDR2 FNYEAQ come from the germline V gene. This CDR3 spans 16 amino acids. The chain's CDR3 is CASSLDVRDLVNEQFF. The CDR3 DNA sequence: TGTGCCAGCAGCCTGGATGTTCGGGACTTAGTTAATGAGCAGTTCTTC.

The chain has TRBV5-1 and TRBJ1-2; TRBD1 matches 9 bases. J lost 6 bases, V lost 4 bases, and 7 bases had no gene match. The CDR3 loop spans 14 amino acids. Germline-derived CDR1 and CDR2 are SGHRS and YFSETQ. As DNA, the CDR3 is TGCGCCAGCAGCCCGGAACAGGGGGCGAATGGCTACACCTTC. The encoded protein is CASSPEQGANGYTF.

The chain joins TRBV27 to TRBJ2-1; perhaps TRBD2 as D (5 bases). Trimming stripped 6 bases from V and 8 bases from J, with 17 bases between. The germline V gene has CDR1 MNHEY and CDR2 SMNVEV (reference sequence). This CDR3 region has 14 residues. CDR3 loop: CASSLGGLTDEQFF. The CDR3 DNA reads TGTGCCAGCAGCCTAGGAGGTCTTACCGATGAGCAGTTCTTC.

This clone was seen a few times. The chain employs TRBV29-1 and TRBJ1-5, with D hard to call. The V end was cut by 4 bases, the J end by 3 bases, with 7 bases between. In germline, CDR1 is SQVTM, CDR2 ANQGSEA. The CDR3 is made up of 12 amino acids. The CDR3 DNA follows: TGCAGCGTTGGGGAGGACAATCAGCCCCAGCATTTT. Translating gives CSVGEDNQPQHF.

The J gene is TRBJ1-4, the V gene TRBV4-2; possibly TRBD1 for D (5 bases). The V gene's germline CDR1 is LGHNA and CDR2 YNFKEQ. The CDR3 spans 14 residues. V was shortened by 6 bases and J by 7 bases, with 15 bases between the two germline ends. The CDR3 DNA is TGTGCCAGCAGACCCGACGGTCAGGGTGAAAAACTGTTTTTT. It encodes CASRPDGQGEKLFF.

CDR3 protein: CASGGPAQPQHF. The CDR3, as DNA: TGTGCTAGTGGTGGCCCCGCTCAGCCCCAGCATTTT. The chain has TRBV12-5 and TRBJ1-5; D is unclear. The ends were cut back, 5 bases at V and 6 bases at J, with 8 bases in the middle. Germline CDR1 reads LGHNT; CDR2 reads FRNRAP. The CDR3 length is 12 residues.

The chain uses TRBV7-2 and TRBJ1-2; TRBD1 matches at 8 bases. J lost 4 bases, V lost 5 bases, and 12 bases had no gene match. CDR1 SGHTA and CDR2 FQGNSA come from the germline V gene. This CDR3 spans 16 amino acids. The CDR3 sequence: CASSPPKRQGSYGYTF. DNA of the CDR3: TGTGCCAGCAGCCCACCCAAAAGACAGGGGAGCTATGGCTACACCTTC.

This clone showed up just once. The chain has TRBV27 and TRBJ2-7, with 7 bases aligning to TRBD2. The CDR3 loop spans 14 amino acids. V was pared by 6 bases and J by 2 bases, with 7 bases of the junction left unmatched. The germline CDR1 and CDR2 sequences are MNHEY and SMNVEV (reference sequence). The DNA of the CDR3 is TGTGCCAGCAGGGGTCTAGCGGCCCCCTACGAGCAGTACTTC. It specifies CASRGLAAPYEQYF.

The chain uses TRBV3-1 (or the pseudogene TRBV3-2) and TRBJ2-7, with TRBD2 as a possible D gene (5 bases). Germline CDR1 is LGHDT and CDR2 is YNNKEL (reference sequence). The germline V and J ends were trimmed by 3 bases and 0 bases, with 18 bases remaining between them. The CDR3 extends over 17 amino acids. Written as DNA, the CDR3 is TGTGCCAGCAGCCATCCTTGGTCCGGGAAGTTCTCCTACGAGCAGTACTTC. This gives the protein CASSHPWSGKFSYEQYF.

The V call is TRBV6-2 or TRBV6-3, the J call TRBJ1-5; possible D gene TRBD1, 6 bases. The CDR3 consists of 15 residues. Germline CDR1 is MNHEY and CDR2 is SVGEGT. V lost 6 bases and J lost 6, with 18 bases in between. In nucleotides, the CDR3 is TGTGCCAGCAGCCATCGGGGGGGCGGCGGTCAGCCCCAGCATTTT. Protein: CASSHRGGGGQPQHF.

The chain has TRBV6-5 and TRBJ1-5, with D perhaps TRBD1 (5 bases). Germline CDR1 MNHEY, CDR2 SVGAGI. The CDR3 has 13 residues. V lost 5 bases to trimming and J lost 6 bases, with 11 bases between them. In nucleotides, the CDR3 is TGTGCCAGCAGTAACCAGGGTAGTCAGCCCCAGCATTTT. It is translated as CASSNQGSQPQHF.

The chain combines TRBV6-2 or TRBV6-3 with TRBJ1-5; a possible D gene is TRBD1 (5 bases). The CDR3 has 13 amino acids. From germline, CDR1 is MNHEY and CDR2 SVGEGT. Trimming took 0 bases from V and 5 from J, leaving 5 bases between them. The CDR3 nucleotides read TGTGCCAGCAGTTACTCCAGGGATCAGCCCCAGCATTTT. Its protein is CASSYSRDQPQHF.

The chain joins TRBV9 to TRBJ2-1; possibly TRBD1 for D (6 bases). CDR1 and CDR2 from the germline V gene are SGDLS and YYNGEE. This CDR3 contains 15 residues. Trimming took 4 bases from V and 0 from J, leaving 11 bases between them. In DNA, the CDR3 is TGTGCCAGCAGCCAAACAGGGAGCTCCTACAATGAGCAGTTCTTC. This codes for CASSQTGSSYNEQFF.

This chain uses TRBV7-3 with TRBJ2-3; D not resolved. CDR3 length equals 19 residues. Trimming shortened V by 0 bases and J by 0 bases, and 19 bases separated the two germline ends. Germline lookup yields CDR1 SGHTA and CDR2 FQGTGA. CDR3 bases: TGTGCCAGCAGCTTAACGGAGATAAACCGACTCCTTAGCACAGATACGCAGTATTTT. It is translated as CASSLTEINRLLSTDTQYF.

The CDR3 DNA is TGTGCCATCAGCTCAGGATCGAACACTGAAGCTTTCTTT. Its protein product is CAISSGSNTEAFF. The J gene is TRBJ1-1, the V gene TRBV10-3; D unclear. V was trimmed by 6 bases and J by 1 base, leaving 9 bases between them. This CDR3 spans 13 amino acids. CDR1 is ENHRY, CDR2 SYGVKD, per germline.